This T cell receptor beta chain was recovered during a study of T cells in narcolepsy. The table came from immunoSEQ multiplex PCR; TCRdb's copy has only in-frame clones and leaves some out. The sample has approximately 35,000 clones, about 85% seen once; the top ten hold around 0.9%. In the case of this clone: Its specificity is not known.

V shed 4 bases, J shed 5 bases, and the junction held 14 bases outside the gene matches. The CDR3 is 16 residues long. The germline gives CDR1 SNHLY, CDR2 FYNNEI. General observations from the study: Comparing one patient's CSF and blood CD4+ clonotypes highlighted HCRT- and TRIB2-specific autoreactive clonotypes. Reportedly, autoreactive clonotypes were serially detected in patients' blood but not controls'. Autoreactive clone sequences were missing from some blood memory CD4+ repertoires.

The TCR originated in a human donor with narcolepsy. Sample: CD45RA- memory CD4+ T cells from PBMCs. V gene TRBV2 combines with J gene TRBJ2-7; 7 bases are shared with TRBD1. The CDR3 here is CASSGGQLPPFDEQYF. The CDR3 DNA reads as TGTGCCAGCAGTGGGGGACAGCTCCCTCCCTTTGACGAGCAGTACTTC.